These 10 T cell receptor beta chains came from one sample sequenced in a study of shared clonotypes between healthy human individuals. Clones were read by immunoSEQ multiplex PCR, and TCRdb kept only the in-frame ones, dropping some. The repertoire includes more than 2 million clones, approximately 96% of them detected once, and around 0.13% sits in the top ten. The specimen was naive CD4+ T cells sorted from blood. Subset: CD45RA+ positively selected. These receptors were taken from a man younger than 35 in good health.

The DNA for the CDR3 is TGTGCCAGCAGCTCCCCCGGGGGGATCAACTATGGCTACACCTTC. It codes for CASSSPGGINYGYTF. The J gene is TRBJ1-2, the V gene TRBV13, with a weak D call TRBD1 (5 bases). CDR1 PRHDT and CDR2 FYEKMQ come from the germline V gene (reference sequence). The CDR3 loop spans 15 amino acids. Trimming pared 4 bases from V and 2 bases from J, leaving 14 bases between.

V and J are TRBV10-3 and TRBJ2-1; 8 positions match TRBD2. J was trimmed by 2 bases and V by 7 bases; bases with no gene match: 7. The CDR3 has 15 residues. Germline-derived CDR1 and CDR2 are ENHRY and SYGVKD. The CDR3 nucleotides read TGTGCCATCATGGGGGGTAGCGGGGCCTACAATGAGCAGTTCTTC. Translating it yields CAIMGGSGAYNEQFF.

This clone has only one observation. This chain uses TRBV28 with TRBJ2-7, with 11 bases matching TRBD1. The CDR3 is 13 residues long. The germline V gene encodes CDR1 MDHEN and CDR2 SYDVKM. With 6 bases clipped from V and 7 bases from J, the junction kept 5 bases outside the gene matches. This chain's CDR3 is CASSPGTGGEQYF. CDR3 DNA: TGTGCCAGCAGCCCCGGGACAGGGGGAGAGCAGTACTTC. The full variable domain, completed using reference TRBV28 and TRBJ2-7, is DVKVTQSSRYLVKRTGEKVFLECVQDMDHENMFWYRQDPGLGLRLIYFSYDVKMKEKGDIPEGYSVSREKKERFSLILESASTNQTSMYLCASSPGTGGEQYFGPGTRLTVT.

This clone has only one observation. The rearrangement uses TRBV2 and TRBJ2-2, with 8 nucleotides matching TRBD2. CDR1 is SNHLY and CDR2 is FYNNEI in the germline V gene. The CDR3 extends over 16 amino acids. V shed 6 bases, J shed 4 bases, and the junction held 10 bases outside the gene matches. DNA of the CDR3: TGTGCCAGCAGCCCAACCACGGGGGGGGGCACCGGGGAGCTGTTTTTT. Translation: CASSPTTGGGTGELFF. Full variable domain (outside the CDR3, taken from reference TRBV2 and TRBJ2-2): EPEVTQTPSHQVTQMGQEVILRCVPISNHLYFYWYRQILGQKVEFLVSFYNNEISEKSEIFDDQFSVERPDGSNFTLKIRSTKLEDSAMYFCASSPTTGGGTGELFFGEGSRLTVL.

The chain has TRBV18 and TRBJ1-2; no firm D call. Trimming stripped 4 bases from V and 8 bases from J, with 14 bases between. The germline V gene has CDR1 KGHSH and CDR2 LQKENI. This CDR3 spans 13 amino acids. The CDR3 nucleotides read TGTGCCAGCTCACAGGGTGAGGCTATCGGCTACACCTTC. Translation gives CASSQGEAIGYTF.

J is TRBJ2-6 and V is TRBV9; D call uncertain. Germline V CDR1 and CDR2: SGDLS, YYNGEE. The CDR3 length is 19 residues. The germline V and J ends were trimmed by 0 bases and 1 base, with 17 bases remaining between them. The CDR3 reads CASSVGGRVIRSGANVLTF. The CDR3 DNA follows: TGTGCCAGCAGCGTAGGAGGTAGGGTAATAAGATCTGGGGCCAACGTCCTGACTTTC. Based on the CDR3 plus reference TRBV9 and TRBJ2-6, the full variable domain is DSGVTQTPKHLITATGQRVTLRCSPRSGDLSVYWYQQSLDQGLQFLIQYYNGEERAKGNILERFSAQQFPDLHSELNLSSLELGDSALYFCASSVGGRVIRSGANVLTFGAGSRLTVL.

Concerning this clone itself: This CDR3 is also generated by other DNA sequences in the sample. The CDR3 coding sequence is TGTGCCAGCAGCCTACAGGGGACAGATACGCAGTATTTT. The encoded protein is CASSLQGTDTQYF. The rearrangement joins TRBV5-5 to TRBJ2-3; TRBD1 matches 7 bases. Germline V CDR1 and CDR2: SGHKS, YYEKEE (reference sequence). The CDR3 has 13 residues. Trimming cost V 4 bases and J 3 bases; bases outside gene matches: 2.

A single count supports this clone. This sample also contains other DNA sequences that code for the same CDR3. V is TRBV6-5 and J is TRBJ2-3; D gene unclear. Germline V CDR1 and CDR2: MNHEY, SVGAGI. Trimming cost V 4 bases and J 3 bases, with 5 bases left between them. This CDR3 spans 12 amino acids. This chain's CDR3 is CASSSQTDTQYF. The DNA for the CDR3 is TGTGCCAGCAGTTCACAGACAGATACGCAGTATTTT.

The rearrangement links TRBV30 to TRBJ1-1; no definite D call. Trimming took 5 bases from V and 4 from J, leaving 8 bases between them. Looked up from germline, CDR1 is GTSNPN and CDR2 is SVGIG (reference sequence). This CDR3 has 11 amino acids. CDR3 region: CAWARTTEAFF. Written as DNA, the CDR3 is TGTGCCTGGGCCCGGACCACTGAAGCTTTCTTT. Full variable domain (remainder filled in from reference TRBV30 and TRBJ1-1): SQTIHQWPATLVQPVGSPLSLECTVEGTSNPNLYWYRQAAGRGLQLLFYSVGIGQISSEVPQNLSASRPQDRQFILSSKKLLLSDSGFYLCAWARTTEAFFGQGTRLTVV.

The V call is TRBV7-2, the J call TRBJ2-1, with 10 nucleotides matching TRBD2. The CDR3 sequence is 16 residues long. J gave up 3 bases and V 5 bases, and 7 bases lay outside the gene matches. The germline CDR1 and CDR2 sequences are SGHTA and FQGNSA. For the CDR3, the DNA is TGTGCCAGCAGCAGTCAAGCGGGGGGGAACTACAATGAGCAGTTCTTC. Its translation: CASSSQAGGNYNEQFF. The full variable domain, completed using reference TRBV7-2 and TRBJ2-1, is GAGVSQSPSNKVTEKGKDVELRCDPISGHTALYWYRQSLGQGLEFLIYFQGNSAPDKSGLPSDRFSAERTGGSVSTLTIQRTQQEDSAVYLCASSSQAGGNYNEQFFGPGTRLTVL.